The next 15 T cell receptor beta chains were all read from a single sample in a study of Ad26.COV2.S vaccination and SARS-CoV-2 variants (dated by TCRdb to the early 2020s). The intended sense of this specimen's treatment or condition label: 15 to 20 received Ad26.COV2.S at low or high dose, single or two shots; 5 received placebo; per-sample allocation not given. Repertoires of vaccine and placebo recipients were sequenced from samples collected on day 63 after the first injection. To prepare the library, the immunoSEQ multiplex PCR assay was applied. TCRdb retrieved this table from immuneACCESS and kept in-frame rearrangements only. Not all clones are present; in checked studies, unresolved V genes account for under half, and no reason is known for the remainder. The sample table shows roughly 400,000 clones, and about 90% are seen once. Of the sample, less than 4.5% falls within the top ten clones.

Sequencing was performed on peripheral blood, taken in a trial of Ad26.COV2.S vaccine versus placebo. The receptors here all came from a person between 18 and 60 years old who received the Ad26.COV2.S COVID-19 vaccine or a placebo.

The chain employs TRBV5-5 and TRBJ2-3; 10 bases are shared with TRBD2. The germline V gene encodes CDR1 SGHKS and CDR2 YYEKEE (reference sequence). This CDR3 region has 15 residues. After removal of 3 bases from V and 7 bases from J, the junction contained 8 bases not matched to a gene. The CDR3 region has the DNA TGTGCCAGCAGCTCTCTAGCGGGAGAACCGAATACGCAGTATTTT. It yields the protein CASSSLAGEPNTQYF.

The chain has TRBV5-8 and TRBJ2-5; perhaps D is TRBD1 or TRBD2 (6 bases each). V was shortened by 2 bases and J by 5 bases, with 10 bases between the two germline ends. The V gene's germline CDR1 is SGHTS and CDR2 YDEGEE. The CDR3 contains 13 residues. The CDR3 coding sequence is TGTGCCAGCAGCTTCCGGGGGCTGGAGACCCAGTACTTC. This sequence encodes CASSFRGLETQYF.

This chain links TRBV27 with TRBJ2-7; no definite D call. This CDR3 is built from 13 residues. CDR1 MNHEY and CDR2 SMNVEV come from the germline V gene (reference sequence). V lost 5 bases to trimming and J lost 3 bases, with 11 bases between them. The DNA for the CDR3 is TGTGCCAGCAGTGCCCCCCCGTACTACGAGCAGTACTTC. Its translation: CASSAPPYYEQYF.

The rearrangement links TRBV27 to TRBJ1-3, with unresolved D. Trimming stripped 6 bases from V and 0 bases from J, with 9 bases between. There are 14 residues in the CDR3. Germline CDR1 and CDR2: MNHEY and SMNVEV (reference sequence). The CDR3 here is CASSGELSGNTIYF. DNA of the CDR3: TGTGCCAGCAGCGGGGAACTCTCTGGAAACACCATATATTTT.

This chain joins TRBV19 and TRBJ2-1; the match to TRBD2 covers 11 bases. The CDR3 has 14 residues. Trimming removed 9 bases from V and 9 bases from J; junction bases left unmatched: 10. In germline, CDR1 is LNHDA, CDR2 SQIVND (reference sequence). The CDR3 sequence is CASSLLAGEGEQFF. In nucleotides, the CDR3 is TGTGCCAGCTCTCTACTAGCGGGAGAAGGTGAGCAGTTCTTC.

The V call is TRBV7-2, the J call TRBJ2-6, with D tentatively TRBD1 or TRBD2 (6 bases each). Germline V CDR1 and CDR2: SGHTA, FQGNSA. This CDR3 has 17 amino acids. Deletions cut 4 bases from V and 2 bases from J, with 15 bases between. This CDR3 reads CASSSLGGGPGANVLTF. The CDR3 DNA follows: TGTGCCAGCAGCTCCCTAGGTGGGGGGCCTGGGGCCAACGTCCTGACTTTC.

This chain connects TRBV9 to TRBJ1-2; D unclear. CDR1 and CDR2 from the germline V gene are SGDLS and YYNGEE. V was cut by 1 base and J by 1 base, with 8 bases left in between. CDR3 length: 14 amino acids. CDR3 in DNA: TGTGCCAGCAGCGTAACGACCGGTAACTATGGCTACACCTTC. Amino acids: CASSVTTGNYGYTF.

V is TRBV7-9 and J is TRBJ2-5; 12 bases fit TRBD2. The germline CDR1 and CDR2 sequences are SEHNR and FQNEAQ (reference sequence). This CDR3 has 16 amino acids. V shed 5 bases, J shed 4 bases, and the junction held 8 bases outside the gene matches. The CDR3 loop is CASSQASGRAIETQYF. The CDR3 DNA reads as TGTGCCAGCAGCCAAGCTAGCGGGAGGGCCATAGAGACCCAGTACTTC.

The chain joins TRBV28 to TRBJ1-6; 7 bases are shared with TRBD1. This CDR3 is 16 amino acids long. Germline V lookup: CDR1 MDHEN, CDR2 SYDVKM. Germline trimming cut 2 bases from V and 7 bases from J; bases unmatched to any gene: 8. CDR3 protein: CASSLEPNRGNSPLHF. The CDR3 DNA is TGTGCCAGCAGTTTAGAGCCAAACAGGGGAAATTCACCCCTCCACTTT.

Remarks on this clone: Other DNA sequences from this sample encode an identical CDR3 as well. The CDR3 loop is CASSLGASEQFF. CDR3 coding DNA: TGTGCCAGCAGCTTAGGAGCTAGTGAGCAGTTCTTC. V and J are TRBV7-9 and TRBJ2-1; D gene uncertain. The length of the CDR3 is 12 residues. V lost 1 base and J 9 bases, leaving 7 bases between the germline ends. Germline CDR1 SEHNR, CDR2 FQNEAQ (reference sequence).

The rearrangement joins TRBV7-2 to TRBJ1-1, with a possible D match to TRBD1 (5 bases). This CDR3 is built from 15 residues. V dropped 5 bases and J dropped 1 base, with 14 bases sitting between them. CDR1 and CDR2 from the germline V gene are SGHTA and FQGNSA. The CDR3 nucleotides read TGTGCCAGCAGCCCTTCACAGGCCCCGAACACTGAAGCTTTCTTT. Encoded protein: CASSPSQAPNTEAFF.

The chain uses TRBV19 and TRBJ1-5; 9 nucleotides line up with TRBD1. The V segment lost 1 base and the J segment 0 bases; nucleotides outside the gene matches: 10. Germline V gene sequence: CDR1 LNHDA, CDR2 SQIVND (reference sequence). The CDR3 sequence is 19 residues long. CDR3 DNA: TGTGCCAGTAGTATAGGGTTTCGGGGACAGGGATATAGCAATCAGCCCCAGCATTTT. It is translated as CASSIGFRGQGYSNQPQHF.

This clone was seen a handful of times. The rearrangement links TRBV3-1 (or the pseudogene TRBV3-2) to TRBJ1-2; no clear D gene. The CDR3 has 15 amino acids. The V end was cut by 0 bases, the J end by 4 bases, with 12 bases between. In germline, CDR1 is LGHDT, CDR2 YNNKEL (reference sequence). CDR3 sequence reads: CASSQESRQTYGYTF. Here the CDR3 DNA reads TGTGCCAGCAGCCAAGAGTCGCGGCAAACCTATGGCTACACCTTC.

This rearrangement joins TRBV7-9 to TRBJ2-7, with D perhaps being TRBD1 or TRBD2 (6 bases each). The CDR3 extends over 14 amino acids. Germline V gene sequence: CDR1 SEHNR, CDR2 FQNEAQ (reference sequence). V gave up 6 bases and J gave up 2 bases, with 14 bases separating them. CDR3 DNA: TGTGCCAGCAGTCGTACGGGGGCCCCCTACGAGCAGTACTTC. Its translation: CASSRTGAPYEQYF.

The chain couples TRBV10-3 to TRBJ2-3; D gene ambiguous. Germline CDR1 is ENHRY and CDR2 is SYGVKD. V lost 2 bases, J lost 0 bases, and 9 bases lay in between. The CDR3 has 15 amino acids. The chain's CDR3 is CAISERVSSTDTQYF. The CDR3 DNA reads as TGTGCCATCAGTGAGAGGGTCAGCAGCACAGATACGCAGTATTTT.